Listed below are T cell receptor beta chains from one sample, sequenced in a study of shared clonotypes between healthy human individuals. Assay used: immunoSEQ multiplex PCR; TCRdb lists only in-frame clones, some missing. The repertoire holds around 450,000 clones, with roughly 77% as singletons. The sequenced material came from PBMCs. All receptors come from a woman aged 40 to 55 in good health. Some clones in this sample may be carry-over from other donors' samples. Each CDR3 is given with its conserved first and last residue. Fields, in order: clone size, V gene, D gene, J gene, CDR3 protein, CDR3 DNA. D genes are given only for firm matches. Rows give clone size only sometimes, using once, few, many, or a class for an expanded clone.

abundance: once; v_gene: TRBV4-2; d_gene: TRBD2; j_gene: TRBJ2-3; CDR3aa: CASSLIAGVGTDTRYF; CDR3nt: TGTGCCAGCAGCCTCATAGCGGGAGTGGGGACAGATACGCGGTATTTT
abundance: -; v_gene: TRBV7-9; d_gene: -; j_gene: TRBJ1-2; CDR3aa: CASSLGGRSLGYTF; CDR3nt: TGTGCCAGCAGCTTAGGCGGCCGATCCTTGGGCTACACCTTC
abundance: -; v_gene: TRBV7-3; d_gene: TRBD1; j_gene: TRBJ1-5; CDR3aa: CASSLGTGGRFDQPQHF; CDR3nt: TGTGCCAGCAGCTTAGGGACAGGCGGCAGATTTGATCAGCCCCAGCATTTT
abundance: -; v_gene: TRBV7-6; d_gene: TRBD2; j_gene: TRBJ2-2; CDR3aa: CASSRPPGGNTGELFF; CDR3nt: TGTGCCAGCAGCCGACCCCCGGGGGGAAACACCGGGGAGCTGTTTTTT
abundance: -; v_gene: TRBV28; d_gene: -; j_gene: TRBJ2-6; CDR3aa: CASSLEGYLSGANVLTF; CDR3nt: TGTGCCAGCAGTTTGGAGGGTTATCTCTCTGGGGCCAACGTCCTGACTTTC
abundance: -; v_gene: TRBV18; d_gene: -; j_gene: TRBJ1-2; CDR3aa: CASSPGRGGYGYTF; CDR3nt: TGTGCCAGCTCACCAGGGAGGGGCGGCTATGGCTACACCTTC
abundance: -; v_gene: TRBV23-1; d_gene: TRBD2; j_gene: TRBJ2-1; CDR3aa: CASSHPTQGLAGGSYNEQFF; CDR3nt: TGCGCCAGCAGTCACCCTACTCAAGGACTAGCGGGAGGATCCTACAATGAGCAGTTCTTC
abundance: -; v_gene: TRBV7-3; d_gene: -; j_gene: TRBJ2-7; CDR3aa: CASSPQSGSPYEQYF; CDR3nt: TGTGCCAGCAGCCCCCAATCAGGGTCCCCCTACGAGCAGTACTTC
abundance: -; v_gene: TRBV14; d_gene: TRBD1; j_gene: TRBJ1-1; CDR3aa: CASSQGTGSMSTEAFF; CDR3nt: TGTGCCAGCAGCCAAGGGACAGGCTCGATGAGCACTGAAGCTTTCTTT
abundance: few; v_gene: TRBV5-1; d_gene: TRBD1; j_gene: TRBJ1-6; CDR3aa: CASSMGQGLSPLHF; CDR3nt: TGCGCCAGCAGCATGGGACAGGGTCTTTCACCCCTCCACTTT
abundance: -; v_gene: TRBV10-3; d_gene: TRBD2; j_gene: TRBJ2-5; CDR3aa: CAISGGGEETQYF; CDR3nt: TGTGCCATATCGGGCGGGGGGGAAGAGACCCAGTACTTC
abundance: -; v_gene: TRBV4-3; d_gene: -; j_gene: TRBJ2-7; CDR3aa: CASSPRGSGGTYEQYF; CDR3nt: TGCGCCAGCAGCCCTCGAGGGTCAGGGGGGACCTACGAGCAGTACTTC
abundance: -; v_gene: TRBV11-2; d_gene: TRBD2; j_gene: TRBJ2-7; CDR3aa: CASRPLRASGRYHEQYF; CDR3nt: TGTGCCAGTAGACCCCTCCGGGCTAGCGGGAGGTACCACGAGCAGTACTTC
abundance: -; v_gene: TRBV6-5; d_gene: TRBD2; j_gene: TRBJ2-1; CDR3aa: CASSYGAGEFF; CDR3nt: TGTGCCAGCAGTTACGGGGCGGGAGAATTCTTC
abundance: -; v_gene: TRBV28; d_gene: -; j_gene: TRBJ2-1; CDR3aa: CASGSYNEQFF; CDR3nt: TGTGCCAGCGGGAGTTACAATGAGCAGTTCTTC
abundance: -; v_gene: TRBV5-4; d_gene: -; j_gene: TRBJ2-5; CDR3aa: CASSLGLGRQETQYF; CDR3nt: TGTGCCAGCAGCTTGGGGCTTGGGCGGCAAGAGACCCAGTACTTC
abundance: few; v_gene: TRBV6-1; d_gene: -; j_gene: TRBJ1-4; CDR3aa: CASKFGGRANEKLFF; CDR3nt: TGTGCCAGCAAATTTGGAGGCAGGGCGAATGAAAAACTGTTTTTT
abundance: -; v_gene: TRBV7-9; d_gene: TRBD2; j_gene: TRBJ2-7; CDR3aa: CASSEFEVAGTREQYF; CDR3nt: TGTGCCAGCAGCGAATTCGAGGTAGCGGGAACCCGCGAGCAGTACTTC
abundance: -; v_gene: TRBV30; d_gene: -; j_gene: TRBJ2-1; CDR3aa: CAWSVGGIGEQFF; CDR3nt: TGTGCCTGGAGTGTTGGAGGGATCGGTGAGCAGTTCTTC
abundance: -; v_gene: TRBV19; d_gene: TRBD1; j_gene: TRBJ2-1; CDR3aa: CASSEGQGINEQFF; CDR3nt: TGTGCCAGTAGTGAGGGACAGGGCATCAATGAGCAGTTCTTC
abundance: once; v_gene: TRBV7-2; d_gene: TRBD2; j_gene: TRBJ2-1; CDR3aa: CASSLILAGENEQFF; CDR3nt: TGTGCCAGCAGCTTGATACTAGCGGGAGAGAATGAGCAGTTCTTC
abundance: -; v_gene: TRBV6-5; d_gene: TRBD1; j_gene: TRBJ2-1; CDR3aa: CASSYWDRANEQFF; CDR3nt: TGTGCCAGCAGTTACTGGGACAGGGCCAATGAGCAGTTCTTC
abundance: -; v_gene: TRBV29-1; d_gene: -; j_gene: TRBJ1-1; CDR3aa: CSVAQGGNTEAFF; CDR3nt: TGCAGCGTTGCGCAGGGAGGGAACACTGAAGCTTTCTTT
abundance: -; v_gene: TRBV7-3; d_gene: -; j_gene: TRBJ2-1; CDR3aa: CASSAGPERSEQFF; CDR3nt: TGTGCCAGCAGCGCCGGGCCGGAACGTAGTGAGCAGTTCTTC
abundance: -; v_gene: TRBV28; d_gene: TRBD1; j_gene: TRBJ2-7; CDR3aa: CASTSSRDSERYEQYF; CDR3nt: TGTGCCAGCACCTCAAGTCGGGACAGCGAAAGGTACGAGCAGTACTTC
abundance: -; v_gene: TRBV6-1; d_gene: TRBD1; j_gene: TRBJ1-5; CDR3aa: CASSWDRGSNQPQHF; CDR3nt: TGTGCCAGCAGCTGGGACAGGGGGTCCAATCAGCCCCAGCATTTT
abundance: -; v_gene: TRBV19; d_gene: -; j_gene: TRBJ1-1; CDR3aa: CASISRVNTEAFF; CDR3nt: TGTGCCAGTATTTCCAGAGTGAACACTGAAGCTTTCTTT
abundance: -; v_gene: TRBV4-3; d_gene: TRBD2; j_gene: TRBJ2-1; CDR3aa: CASSQAGTSSREQFF; CDR3nt: TGCGCCAGCAGCCAAGCCGGGACTAGCAGTAGGGAGCAGTTCTTC
abundance: -; v_gene: TRBV30; d_gene: TRBD1; j_gene: TRBJ1-4; CDR3aa: CAWSVWGQGVEKLFF; CDR3nt: TGTGCCTGGAGTGTTTGGGGACAGGGGGTTGAAAAACTGTTTTTT
abundance: few; v_gene: TRBV29-1; d_gene: TRBD2; j_gene: TRBJ2-1; CDR3aa: CSAERLAEYNEQFF; CDR3nt: TGCAGCGCCGAGAGACTAGCGGAGTACAATGAGCAGTTCTTC
abundance: few; v_gene: TRBV6-4; d_gene: -; j_gene: TRBJ2-3; CDR3aa: CASSDGGGTDTQYF; CDR3nt: TGTGCCAGCAGTGATGGGGGCGGGACAGATACGCAGTATTTT
abundance: -; v_gene: TRBV18; d_gene: -; j_gene: TRBJ1-5; CDR3aa: CASSPRGQGRAQPQHF; CDR3nt: TGTGCCAGCTCACCACGTGGGCAGGGCCGCGCTCAGCCCCAGCATTTT
abundance: many; v_gene: TRBV5-1; d_gene: TRBD2; j_gene: TRBJ2-3; CDR3aa: CASRDGRASDTQYF; CDR3nt: TGCGCCAGCAGAGACGGGAGGGCTTCAGATACGCAGTATTTT
abundance: -; v_gene: TRBV19; d_gene: TRBD1; j_gene: TRBJ1-5; CDR3aa: CASSTTGGNQPQHF; CDR3nt: TGTGCCAGTAGTACAACAGGGGGCAATCAGCCCCAGCATTTT
abundance: -; v_gene: TRBV28; d_gene: TRBD2; j_gene: TRBJ2-1; CDR3aa: CASSPSPGTSFSNEQFF; CDR3nt: TGTGCCAGCAGCCCCAGTCCCGGGACTAGTTTCAGTAATGAGCAGTTCTTC
abundance: -; v_gene: TRBV28; d_gene: -; j_gene: TRBJ2-1; CDR3aa: CASRVRNEQFF; CDR3nt: TGTGCCAGCAGAGTCCGGAATGAGCAGTTCTTC
abundance: -; v_gene: TRBV11-2; d_gene: -; j_gene: TRBJ2-7; CDR3aa: CASSLTRVDEQYF; CDR3nt: TGTGCCAGCAGCTTGACTAGGGTTGACGAGCAGTACTTC
abundance: -; v_gene: TRBV6-1; d_gene: -; j_gene: TRBJ2-6; CDR3aa: CASSEYGSGANVLTF; CDR3nt: TGTGCCAGCAGTGAATACGGGAGTGGGGCCAACGTCCTGACTTTC
abundance: -; v_gene: TRBV19; d_gene: -; j_gene: TRBJ1-5; CDR3aa: CASSIEGKQPQHF; CDR3nt: TGTGCCAGTAGTATAGAGGGTAAGCAGCCCCAGCATTTT
abundance: -; v_gene: TRBV7-6; d_gene: -; j_gene: TRBJ1-1; CDR3aa: CASSLGFMNTEAFF; CDR3nt: TGTGCCAGCAGCCTCGGTTTCATGAACACTGAAGCTTTCTTT
abundance: -; v_gene: TRBV18; d_gene: TRBD2; j_gene: TRBJ2-5; CDR3aa: CASSANGRPPLLQETQYF; CDR3nt: TGTGCCAGCTCAGCCAACGGGAGGCCCCCCTTATTACAAGAGACCCAGTACTTC
abundance: -; v_gene: TRBV7-7; d_gene: -; j_gene: TRBJ2-5; CDR3aa: CASSFDGQETQYF; CDR3nt: TGTGCTAGCAGCTTTGACGGACAAGAGACCCAGTACTTC
abundance: -; v_gene: TRBV5-6; d_gene: -; j_gene: TRBJ2-5; CDR3aa: CASSWGPTKSQETQYF; CDR3nt: TGTGCCAGCAGCTGGGGGCCTACAAAATCCCAAGAGACCCAGTACTTC
abundance: -; v_gene: TRBV2; d_gene: -; j_gene: TRBJ2-5; CDR3aa: CANLANKETQYF; CDR3nt: TGTGCCAACCTAGCGAACAAAGAGACCCAGTACTTC